This T cell receptor beta chain was captured in a study of neoadjuvant anti-PD-1 for oral cavity cancer (dated by TCRdb to about 2021). For the study in its entirety: Patients mostly received three to four biweekly doses of nivolumab at 3 mg/kg before curative-intent surgical resection. Patients who did not progress were given a fourth nivolumab dose at about day 43 and had definitive surgical resection on days 50-56. Patients with complete response, partial response or stable disease by RECIST 1.1 were defined as responders, whereas patients with progression were defined as non-responders. A 33% response rate was observed in the parent correlative cohort, in which about a dozen patients were included.

The time point tag for this specimen amounts to: after neoadjuvant nivolumab, at surgical resection. None of the patients had received prior systemic or radiation treatment, and all were newly diagnosed with stage II-IVA oral cavity squamous cell carcinoma. Everyone in the cohort had locally advanced, HPV-negative oral cavity squamous cell carcinoma. No culture maintenance or expansion was done, as the peripheral blood mononuclear cells went straight to analysis. Samples came from a longitudinal correlative study of a single-arm phase II trial of neoadjuvant nivolumab in oral cavity squamous cell carcinoma. Genomic DNA-based TCRbeta sequencing was performed on subject-matched pre- and post-treatment PBMCs and tumors from three responders and three non-responders. Peripheral blood mononuclear cells were drawn once before nivolumab treatment and a second time after treatment, when surgery took place. Genomic DNA was isolated from PBMCs using the Maxwell RSC DNA from Cells kit.

For deep sequencing of PBMC libraries, mostly about 450 ng of input genomic DNA was used, and six replicates were run per sample. Following the manufacturer's instructions, the team built TCRbeta libraries using the immunoSEQ hsTCRbeta kit. An Illumina NovaSeq 6000 S4 flow cell was used to sequence the final libraries, which had first been combined to 3 nM. The study's own analysis went as follows. Raw data preprocessing and quality control were performed with the immunoSEQ Analyzer. The analysis was restricted to productive rearrangements, with each unique CDR3 amino acid sequence defining a clonotype. Repertoire clonality was estimated as the Gini-Simpson index, computed with the R package tcR. Student's t test was used to compare Gini indices, while Pearson correlation assessed associations with tumor size change. Here the immuneACCESS table is served through TCRdb, limited to in-frame sequences with V and J called. Missing clones are a known gap in these copies; in checked studies unresolved V genes cover under half, and the rest lacks a known reason. V and J calls and clone size come straight from that table; D and trimming were deduced from the DNA. This sample lists 72,000 or so clones; roughly 90% were detected once. The ten largest clones add up to 2.5% to 3.5% of the sample.

On this clone: Its antigen is not yet known. No much larger clone exists at a distance of one base, and base qualities are not known.

The V and J ends are trimmed by 4 bases and 0 bases, leaving 15 bases between them. The CDR3 numbers 16 residues from cysteine through phenylalanine. CDR3 DNA is the only sequence kept; it has 48 bases, read in frame from the first base. The germline V gene gives CDR1 as SGHAT and CDR2 as FQNNGV. Overall study results and their limits: Higher pretreatment blood TCRbeta clonality and lower post-treatment tumor TCRbeta clonality were correlated with higher pretreatment blood Treg/Th17 ratios. After neoadjuvant nivolumab, non-responders showed significantly higher T cell clonality (Gini index) in PBMCs than responders did. Only a few patients per response group were included in the TCR analyses, and the authors called for validation in larger cohorts.

The chain was built from TRBV11-2 and TRBJ1-2, with the D gene not clear enough to name. The receptor was isolated from a person aged 35-79 years with oral cavity squamous cell carcinoma. The sample consisted of PBMCs, taken after nivolumab (anti-PD-1) treatment. The nucleotide sequence is TGTGCCAGCAGCTCTCCGTTCCGGGGAGCTAACTATGGCTACACCTTC. Its protein product is CASSSPFRGANYGYTF.